Listed here are 16 T cell receptor beta chains from one sample, sequenced in a study of OX40 agonist ivuxolimab in advanced cancers. The protocol used for the library was the immunoSEQ multiplex PCR assay. TCRdb holds this immuneACCESS table with in-frame rearrangements only. Some clones are missing; in checked studies, unresolved V genes explain under half, and the rest has no known cause. This sample comprises 65,000 to 80,000 clones, approximately 90% of them detected only once. The top ten clonotypes cover roughly 9.6% of the sample. The sequencing used CD4+ or CD8+ T cells sorted from blood, collected in a trial of the OX40 agonist ivuxolimab. These receptors all stem from an adult with an advanced solid tumor such as melanoma, head and neck, liver or kidney cancer.

This chain connects TRBV5-6 to TRBJ1-4; D uncertain. CDR3 length: 17 residues. Germline loops: CDR1 SGHDT, CDR2 YYEEEE. Deletions cut 4 bases from V and 3 bases from J, with 19 bases between. This CDR3 reads CASSGSEEGEANEKLFF. The CDR3 nucleotides are TGTGCCAGCAGCGGGTCGGAAGAGGGCGAAGCTAATGAAAAACTGTTTTTT.

The chain is built from TRBV27 and TRBJ2-7, with D possibly TRBD1 on 5 matching bases. V lost 7 bases and J lost 3, with 16 bases in between. This CDR3 is 14 amino acids long. Looked up from germline, CDR1 is MNHEY and CDR2 is SMNVEV (reference sequence). The CDR3 here is CASKLLGVGYEQYF. The CDR3 DNA sequence: TGTGCCAGCAAACTGTTAGGGGTAGGCTACGAGCAGTACTTC.

CDR3 residues: CASSYPGGRPEAFF. The CDR3, as DNA: TGTGCCAGCAGTTACCCAGGGGGGCGGCCTGAAGCTTTCTTT. The genes are TRBV6-5 and TRBJ1-1; 7 bases align to TRBD1. The length of the CDR3 is 14 residues. The junction had 6 bases not matched to a gene; V was cut back by 2 bases and J by 6 bases. Per germline, CDR1 MNHEY and CDR2 SVGAGI.

V usage is TRBV4-1 and J usage is TRBJ2-3; possible D gene TRBD1, 5 bases. This CDR3 spans 17 amino acids. Trimming left V 0 bases short and J 2 bases short, with 15 bases between. Looked up from germline, CDR1 is MGHRA and CDR2 is YSYEKL. In DNA, the CDR3 is TGCGCCAGCAGCCAAGATCCGGCAGGGCTTTCCACAGATACGCAGTATTTT. Translation gives CASSQDPAGLSTDTQYF.

This chain links TRBV27 with TRBJ2-1; TRBD1 agrees at 7 bases. J was trimmed by 9 bases and V by 6 bases; bases with no gene match: 8. The CDR3 is made up of 13 amino acids. CDR1 is MNHEY, CDR2 SMNVEV, per germline (reference sequence). The CDR3 spells CASSIHSGGEQFF. The CDR3, as DNA: TGTGCCAGCAGCATTCATTCAGGGGGTGAGCAGTTCTTC.

The chain employs TRBV2 and TRBJ2-7, with D uncertain. Germline lookup yields CDR1 SNHLY and CDR2 FYNNEI. The V gene lost 1 base and the J gene lost 1 base, with 8 bases spanning the gap. This CDR3 spans 14 amino acids. CDR3 nucleotide sequence: TGTGCCAGCAGTGAAGGCAAGGATTCCTACGAGCAGTACTTC. As protein: CASSEGKDSYEQYF.

This chain links TRBV7-2 with TRBJ1-4; a possible D gene is TRBD1 (6 bases). Germline V gene sequence: CDR1 SGHTA, CDR2 FQGNSA. The V end was cut by 5 bases, the J end by 6 bases, with 16 bases between. This CDR3 has 15 amino acids. In nucleotides, the CDR3 is TGTGCCAGCAGCCCAGAGTTGGGGGCGGATGAAAAACTGTTTTTT. Translation gives CASSPELGADEKLFF.

The chain joins TRBV10-3 to TRBJ1-3; the D is unclear. Germline-derived CDR1 and CDR2 are ENHRY and SYGVKD. CDR3 length: 15 amino acids. Deletions cut 2 bases from V and 4 bases from J, with 12 bases between. As DNA, the CDR3 is TGTGCCATCAGTGAGGGGAAAACGGGCGGAAACACCATATATTTT. It encodes CAISEGKTGGNTIYF.

The genes are TRBV5-1 and TRBJ2-3; D unclear. The CDR3 consists of 15 residues. In germline, CDR1 is SGHRS, CDR2 YFSETQ. The V end was cut by 2 bases, the J end by 1 base, with 11 bases between. CDR3 DNA: TGCGCCAGCAGCTTCGCTCCCCCTGGCACAGATACGCAGTATTTT. Its translation is CASSFAPPGTDTQYF.

V and J are TRBV6-6 and TRBJ1-6; no reliable D call. Germline V gene data show CDR1 as MNHNY and CDR2 as SVGAGI (reference sequence). This CDR3 is 14 amino acids long. V was trimmed by 5 bases and J by 7 bases, leaving 12 bases between them. CDR3 bases: TGTGCCAGCAGTAAAAGAACAGTAAATTCACCCCTCCACTTT. It codes for CASSKRTVNSPLHF.

The gene calls are TRBV9 and TRBJ1-4; D unclear. Trimming removed 0 bases at V and 0 bases at J, with 6 bases between. The CDR3 consists of 15 residues. Looked up from germline, CDR1 is SGDLS and CDR2 is YYNGEE. CDR3 protein: CASSVGGATNEKLFF. The CDR3 nucleotides are TGTGCCAGCAGCGTAGGCGGGGCAACTAATGAAAAACTGTTTTTT.

V usage is TRBV4-1 and J usage is TRBJ2-6; a possible D gene is TRBD1 (6 bases). CDR1 and CDR2 (germline): MGHRA, YSYEKL. CDR3 length: 16 residues. Deletions cut 2 bases from V and 2 bases from J, with 10 bases between. CDR3 nucleotides: TGCGCCAGCAGCCAACCAGGACAGCCTGGGGCCAACGTCCTGACTTTC. This sequence encodes CASSQPGQPGANVLTF.

The chain is built from TRBV11-2 and TRBJ2-7; no firm D call. Trimming left V 2 bases short and J 1 base short, with 6 bases between. The CDR3 covers 13 residues. Looked up from germline, CDR1 is SGHAT and CDR2 is FQNNGV. The CDR3 region has the DNA TGTGCCAGCAGCTTAACAGAATCCTACGAGCAGTACTTC. It codes for CASSLTESYEQYF. Drawing the rest from reference TRBV11-2 and TRBJ2-7, the complete variable domain is EAGVAQSPRYKIIEKRQSVAFWCNPISGHATLYWYQQILGQGPKLLIQFQNNGVVDDSQLPKDRFSAERLKGVDSTLKIQPAKLEDSAVYLCASSLTESYEQYFGPGTRLTVT.

The J gene is TRBJ2-1, the V gene TRBV12-2; TRBD2, as called in the table, went unchecked against the DNA. TRBV12-2 represents a pseudogene. CDR3 length: 17 residues. The DNA of the CDR3 is TGTGCAAGTCGCTTAGAGCGGCGCGGGGCGTCCCACAATGAGCAGTTCTTC. Translation: CASRLERRGASHNEQFF.

The V gene is TRBV19, the J gene TRBJ2-6; 9 positions match TRBD2. The CDR3 runs 15 residues. V shed 3 bases, J shed 8 bases, and the junction held 5 bases outside the gene matches. Germline values: CDR1 LNHDA, CDR2 SQIVND (reference sequence). The CDR3 DNA reads TGTGCCAGTAGTATTGACCTAGCGGGGACCAACGTCCTGACTTTC. This gives the protein CASSIDLAGTNVLTF.

This clone is a singleton in its sample. The CDR3: CASSLIRDTEAFF. CDR3 bases: TGTGCCAGCAGTCTAATTAGGGACACTGAAGCTTTCTTT. The chain carries TRBV27 and TRBJ1-1; unclear D gene. Trimming cost V 5 bases and J 3 bases, with 10 bases left between them. The CDR3 extends over 13 amino acids. Germline CDR1 MNHEY, CDR2 SMNVEV (reference sequence).